A single sample gave rise to the 15 T cell receptor beta chains below, sequenced in a study of T-cell reconstitution after alpha-beta-depleted transplantation in children. TCRbeta library construction was performed incorporating unique molecular identifiers. Using its own MiXCR run on the PCR reads, TCRdb lists one record per CDR3 protein. The sample lists fewer than 1 million distinct CDR3 sequences, roughly 15% occurring once. Sequenced material: PBMCs, mostly from graft donor cells, taken 360 days after TCRalphabeta/CD19-depleted stem cell transplant. These receptors all come from a male patient aged 10 to 17 who had a stem cell transplant for acute lymphoblastic leukemia, so the T cells may come from the graft donor.

This chain connects TRBV20-1 to TRBJ2-1; D is unresolved. This CDR3 contains 15 residues. The germline V gene has CDR1 DFQATT and CDR2 SNEGSKA (reference sequence). V was shortened by 0 bases and J by 5 bases, with 14 bases between the two germline ends. CDR3 region: CSARDYGGWHNEQFF. The CDR3 nucleotides read TGCAGTGCTAGAGATTATGGCGGCTGGCACAATGAGCAGTTCTTC.

CDR3 sequence (DNA): TGCGCCAGCAGCTTGGTAGCCAGGGGGCCCGGGGAGCTGTTTTTT. Amino acid sequence: CASSLVARGPGELFF. The J gene is TRBJ2-2, the V gene TRBV5-1; 8 bases map to TRBD1. With 0 bases clipped from V and 6 bases from J, the junction kept 4 bases outside the gene matches. The CDR3 runs 15 residues. Per the germline V gene, CDR1 is SGHRS and CDR2 is YFSETQ.

The V gene is TRBV7-2, the J gene TRBJ2-7; TRBD1 matches 7 bases. The CDR3 spans 14 residues. Germline CDR1 reads SGHTA; CDR2 reads FQGNSA. Trimming removed 5 bases from V and 3 bases from J; junction bases left unmatched: 7. The CDR3 nucleotides read TGTGCCAGCAGCAGTGCGACAGGGCTCTACGAGCAGTACTTC. Its translation: CASSSATGLYEQYF.

V gene TRBV20-1 combines with J gene TRBJ2-7; possible D gene TRBD2, 6 bases. V was shortened by 1 base and J by 2 bases, with 18 bases between the two germline ends. This CDR3 has 16 amino acids. Germline CDR1 reads DFQATT; CDR2 reads SNEGSKA (reference sequence). CDR3: CSARGTGTPSPYEQYF. The CDR3 bases are TGCAGTGCTAGAGGAACCGGGACTCCTTCCCCCTACGAGCAGTACTTC.

This clonotype was seen a handful of times. The V gene is TRBV11-3, the J gene TRBJ2-1; 13 nucleotides align to TRBD2. Germline CDR1 and CDR2: SGHNT and YENEEA. Trimming cost V 6 bases and J 6 bases; bases outside gene matches: 5. This CDR3 region has 15 residues. CDR3 bases: TGTGCCAGCAGACGTGGGACTAGCGGGGCCAATGAGCAGTTCTTC. It yields the protein CASRRGTSGANEQFF.

This clonotype appeared a few times. This sequence joins TRBV20-1 and TRBJ1-2, with 9 bases identical to TRBD1. V lost 1 base, J lost 1 base, and 7 bases stayed unmatched. Germline V CDR1 and CDR2: DFQATT, SNEGSKA (reference sequence). CDR3 length equals 16 residues. This chain's CDR3 is CSARGLDRGDNYGYTF. In DNA form, the CDR3 reads TGCAGTGCTAGAGGCCTTGACAGGGGGGATAACTATGGCTACACCTTC.

The chain uses TRBV11-2 and TRBJ2-4, with 7 bases that match TRBD1. The germline gives CDR1 SGHAT, CDR2 FQNNGV. V gave up 4 bases and J gave up 6 bases; unmatched junction bases: 6. CDR3 length equals 14 residues. The DNA for the CDR3 is TGTGCCAGCAGCTCTAACAGGGGAAGAAACATTCAGTACTTC. Translation: CASSSNRGRNIQYF.

The chain uses TRBV7-2 and TRBJ2-7; possibly TRBD1 for D (7 bases). CDR1 is SGHTA, CDR2 FQGNSA, per germline. The ends were cut back, 8 bases at V and 1 base at J, with 15 bases in the middle. This CDR3 region has 14 residues. In nucleotides, the CDR3 is TGTGCCAGCTGGGGGGACAGTTTTTCCTACGAGCAGTACTTC. The encoded protein is CASWGDSFSYEQYF.

The CDR3 bases are TGTGCCAGCAACCCTTTAGCGGGCTACCAAGAGACCCAGTACTTC. Its protein is CASNPLAGYQETQYF. This chain connects TRBV7-9 to TRBJ2-5, with 7 positions matching TRBD2. V shed 7 bases and J 0 bases; nucleotides not matched to a gene: 8. The CDR3 runs 15 residues. Germline loops: CDR1 SEHNR, CDR2 FQNEAQ (reference sequence).

The chain has TRBV12-3 or TRBV12-4 and TRBJ2-1; 11 positions agree with TRBD1. The CDR3 loop spans 14 amino acids. V shed 6 bases and J 2 bases; nucleotides not matched to a gene: 0. The CDR3 region has the DNA TGTGCCAGCAGGGGACAGGGGGCCTACAATGAGCAGTTCTTC. Amino acid sequence: CASRGQGAYNEQFF.

The chain employs TRBV11-1 and TRBJ1-5, with unresolved D. From germline, CDR1 is SGHAT and CDR2 FQDESV (reference sequence). V dropped 5 bases and J dropped 0 bases, with 8 bases sitting between them. This CDR3 region has 14 residues. The CDR3 reads CASSRDYSNQPQHF. The CDR3 coding sequence is TGTGCCAGCAGCCGAGATTATAGCAATCAGCCCCAGCATTTT.

This clonotype was counted ten times or more. V is TRBV7-6 and J is TRBJ1-3; no definite D call. Trimming shortened V by 5 bases and J by 0 bases, and 11 bases separated the two germline ends. The CDR3 is 15 residues long. CDR1 is SGHVS, CDR2 FNYEAQ, per germline. In DNA form, the CDR3 reads TGTGCCAGCAGCCCCCAACCAAGCTCTGGAAACACCATATATTTT. It yields the protein CASSPQPSSGNTIYF.

This clonotype was detected only a few times. The chain employs TRBV5-1 and TRBJ2-5; D is possibly TRBD2 (6 bases). CDR3 size: 18 residues. Trimming removed 3 bases at V and 1 base at J, with 22 bases between. The V gene's germline CDR1 is SGHRS and CDR2 YFSETQ. The CDR3 is CASSWDSPAAIGQETQYF. DNA for the CDR3: TGCGCCAGCAGCTGGGACTCCCCCGCGGCGATCGGCCAAGAGACCCAGTACTTC.

This clonotype was found a few times. This chain joins TRBV4-2 and TRBJ2-1; 14 bases are shared with TRBD2. CDR3 size: 17 residues. Germline V gives CDR1 LGHNA, CDR2 YNFKEQ. J was trimmed by 3 bases and V by 4 bases; bases with no gene match: 5. The CDR3 coding sequence is TGTGCCAGCAGCCGTCCCGGGACTAGCGGGAGCTACAATGAGCAGTTCTTC. Translated, it gives CASSRPGTSGSYNEQFF.

The CDR3 loop is CASKTGLLEQYF. CDR3 bases: TGTGCCAGCAAGACAGGGCTACTCGAGCAGTACTTC. J is TRBJ2-7 and V is TRBV21-1. TRBV21-1 represents a pseudogene. The CDR3 spans 12 residues.